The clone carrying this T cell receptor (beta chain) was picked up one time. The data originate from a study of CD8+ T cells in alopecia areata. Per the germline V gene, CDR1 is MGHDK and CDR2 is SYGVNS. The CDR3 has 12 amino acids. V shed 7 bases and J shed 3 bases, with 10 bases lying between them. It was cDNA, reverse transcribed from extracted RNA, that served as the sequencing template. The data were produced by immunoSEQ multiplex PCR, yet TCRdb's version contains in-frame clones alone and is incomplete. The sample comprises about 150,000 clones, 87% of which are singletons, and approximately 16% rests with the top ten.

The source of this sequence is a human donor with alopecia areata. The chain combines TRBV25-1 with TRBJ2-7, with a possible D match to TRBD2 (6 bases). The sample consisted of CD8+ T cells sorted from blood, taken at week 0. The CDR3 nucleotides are TGTGCCAGCAACGGGGGAAGCTACGAGCAGTACTTC. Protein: CASNGGSYEQYF.